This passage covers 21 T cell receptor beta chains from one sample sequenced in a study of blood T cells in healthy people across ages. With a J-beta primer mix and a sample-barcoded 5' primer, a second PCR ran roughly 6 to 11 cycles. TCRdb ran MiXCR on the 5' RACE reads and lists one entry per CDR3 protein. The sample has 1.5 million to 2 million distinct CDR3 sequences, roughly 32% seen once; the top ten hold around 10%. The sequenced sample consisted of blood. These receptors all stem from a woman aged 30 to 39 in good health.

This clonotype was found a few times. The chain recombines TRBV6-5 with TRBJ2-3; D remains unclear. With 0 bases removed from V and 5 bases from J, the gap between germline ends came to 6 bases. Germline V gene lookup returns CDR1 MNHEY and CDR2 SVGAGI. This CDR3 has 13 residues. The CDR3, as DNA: TGTGCCAGCAGTTACTCGAAGGTAGATACGCAGTATTTT. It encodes CASSYSKVDTQYF.

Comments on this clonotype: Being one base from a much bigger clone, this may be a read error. CDR3 residues: CASSPERDQPQHF. The CDR3, as DNA: TGTGCCAGCAGCCCGGAGAGGGATCAGCCCCAGCATTTT. The V call is TRBV7-8, the J call TRBJ1-5, with D unclear. The germline gives CDR1 SGHVS, CDR2 FQNEAQ. This CDR3 comprises 13 residues. Trimming took off 5 bases at V and 5 bases at J, with 10 bases between the two ends.

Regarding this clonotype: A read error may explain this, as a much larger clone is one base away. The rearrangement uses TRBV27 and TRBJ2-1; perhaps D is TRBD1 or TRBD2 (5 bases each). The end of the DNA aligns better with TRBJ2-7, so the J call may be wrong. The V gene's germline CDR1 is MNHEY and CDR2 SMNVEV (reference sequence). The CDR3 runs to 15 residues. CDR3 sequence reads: CASSWDHRPYNEQYF. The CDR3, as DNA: TGTGCCAGCAGTTGGGACCACCGACCCTACAATGAGCAGTACTTC.

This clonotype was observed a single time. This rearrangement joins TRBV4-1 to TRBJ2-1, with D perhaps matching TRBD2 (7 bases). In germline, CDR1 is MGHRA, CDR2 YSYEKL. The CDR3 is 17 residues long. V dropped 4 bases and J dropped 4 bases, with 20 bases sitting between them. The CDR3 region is CASSPQPWRGQYNEQFF. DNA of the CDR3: TGCGCCAGCAGCCCACAACCCTGGCGGGGGCAATACAATGAGCAGTTCTTC.

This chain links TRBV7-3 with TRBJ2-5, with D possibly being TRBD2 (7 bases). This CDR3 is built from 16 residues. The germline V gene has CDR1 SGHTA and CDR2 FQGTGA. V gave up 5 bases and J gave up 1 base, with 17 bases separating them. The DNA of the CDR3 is TGTGCCAGCAGCCTCCGGGAAGGGGGGGTCCAAGAGACCCAGTACTTC. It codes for CASSLREGGVQETQYF.

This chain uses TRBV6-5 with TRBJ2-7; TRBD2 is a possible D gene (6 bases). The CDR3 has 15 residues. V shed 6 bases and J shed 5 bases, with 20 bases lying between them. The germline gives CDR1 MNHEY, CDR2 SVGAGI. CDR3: CASSPRGNLLDEQYF. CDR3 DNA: TGTGCCAGCAGCCCCCGGGGGAACCTCTTGGACGAGCAGTACTTC.

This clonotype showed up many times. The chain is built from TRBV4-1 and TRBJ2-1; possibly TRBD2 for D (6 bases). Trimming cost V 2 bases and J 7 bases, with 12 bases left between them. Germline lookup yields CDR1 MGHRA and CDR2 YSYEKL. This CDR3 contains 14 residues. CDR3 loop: CASSQYPSVNEQFF. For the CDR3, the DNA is TGCGCCAGCAGCCAATATCCTAGCGTTAATGAGCAGTTCTTC.

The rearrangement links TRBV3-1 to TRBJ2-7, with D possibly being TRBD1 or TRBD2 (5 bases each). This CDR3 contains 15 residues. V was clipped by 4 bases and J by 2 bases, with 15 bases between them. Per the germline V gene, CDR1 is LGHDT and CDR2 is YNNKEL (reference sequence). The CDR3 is CASSPVEGPAYEQYF. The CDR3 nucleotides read TGTGCCAGCAGCCCCGTAGAGGGGCCAGCCTACGAGCAGTACTTC.

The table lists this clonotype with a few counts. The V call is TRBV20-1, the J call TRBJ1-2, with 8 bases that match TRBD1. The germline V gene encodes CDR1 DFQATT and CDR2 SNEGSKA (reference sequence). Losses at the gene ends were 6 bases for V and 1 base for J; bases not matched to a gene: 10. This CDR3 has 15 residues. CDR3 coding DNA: TGCAGTGCGACGACAGGGGTCGGGGGTAACTATGGCTACACCTTC. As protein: CSATTGVGGNYGYTF.

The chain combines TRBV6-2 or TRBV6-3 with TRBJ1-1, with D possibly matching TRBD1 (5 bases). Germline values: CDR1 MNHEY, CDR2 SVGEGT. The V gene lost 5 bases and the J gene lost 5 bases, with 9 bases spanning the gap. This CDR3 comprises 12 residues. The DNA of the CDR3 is TGTGCCAGCAGTCGGGGACGAACTGAAGCTTTCTTT. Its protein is CASSRGRTEAFF.

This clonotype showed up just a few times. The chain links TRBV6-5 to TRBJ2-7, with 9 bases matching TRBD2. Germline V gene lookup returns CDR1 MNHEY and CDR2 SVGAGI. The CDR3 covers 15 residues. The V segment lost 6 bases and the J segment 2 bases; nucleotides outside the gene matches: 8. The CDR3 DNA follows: TGTGCCAGCAGCCGTAGCGGGGGTCTACCCTACGAGCAGTACTTC. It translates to CASSRSGGLPYEQYF.

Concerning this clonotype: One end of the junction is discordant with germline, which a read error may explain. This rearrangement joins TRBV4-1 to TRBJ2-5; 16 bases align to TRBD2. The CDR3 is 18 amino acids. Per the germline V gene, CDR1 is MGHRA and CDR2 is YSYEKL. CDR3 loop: CAGSQPIQGLAGGETQYF. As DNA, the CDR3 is TGCGCCGGCAGCCAACCCATCCAGGGACTAGCGGGAGGGGAGACCCAGTACTTC.

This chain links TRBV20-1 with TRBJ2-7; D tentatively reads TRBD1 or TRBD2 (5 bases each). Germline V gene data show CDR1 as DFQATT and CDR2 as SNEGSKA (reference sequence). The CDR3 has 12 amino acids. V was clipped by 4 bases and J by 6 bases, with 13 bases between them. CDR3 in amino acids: CSAIPGPSEQYF. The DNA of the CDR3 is TGCAGTGCTATCCCGGGGCCCTCCGAGCAGTACTTC.

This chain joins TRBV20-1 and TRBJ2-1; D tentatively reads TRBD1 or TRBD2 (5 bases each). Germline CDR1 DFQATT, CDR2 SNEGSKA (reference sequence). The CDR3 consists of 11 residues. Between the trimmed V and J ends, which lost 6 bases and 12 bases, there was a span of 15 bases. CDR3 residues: CSAEDLGPQFF. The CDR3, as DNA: TGCAGTGCGGAGGATTTGGGACCGCAGTTCTTC.

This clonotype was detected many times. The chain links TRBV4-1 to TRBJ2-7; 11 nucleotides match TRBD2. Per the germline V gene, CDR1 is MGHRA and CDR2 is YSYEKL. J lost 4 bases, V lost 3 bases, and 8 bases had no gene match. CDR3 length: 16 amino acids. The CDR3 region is CASSQMGLADFYEQYF. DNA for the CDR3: TGCGCCAGCAGCCAGATGGGACTAGCGGATTTTTACGAGCAGTACTTC.

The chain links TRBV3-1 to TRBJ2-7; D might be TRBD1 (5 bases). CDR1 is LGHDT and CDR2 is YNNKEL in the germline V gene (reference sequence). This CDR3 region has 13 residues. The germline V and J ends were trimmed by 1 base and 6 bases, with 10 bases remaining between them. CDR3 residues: CASSQGPQGEQYF. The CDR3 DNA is TGTGCCAGCAGCCAAGGGCCCCAGGGCGAGCAGTACTTC.

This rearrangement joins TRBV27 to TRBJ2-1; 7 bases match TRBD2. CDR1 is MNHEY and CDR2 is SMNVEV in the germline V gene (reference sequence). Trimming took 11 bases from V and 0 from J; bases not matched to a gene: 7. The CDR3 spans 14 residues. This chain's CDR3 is CAVSGVSSYNEQFF. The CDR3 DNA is TGTGCCGTAAGCGGGGTCAGCTCCTACAATGAGCAGTTCTTC.

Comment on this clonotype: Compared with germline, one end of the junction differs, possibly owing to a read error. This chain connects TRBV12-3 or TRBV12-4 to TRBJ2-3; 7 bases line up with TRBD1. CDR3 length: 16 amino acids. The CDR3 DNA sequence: TGTGCCAGCAGTTCGTCTAGGAGAGGGGGCGGAGATGCGCAGTATTTT. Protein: CASSSSRRGGGDAQYF.

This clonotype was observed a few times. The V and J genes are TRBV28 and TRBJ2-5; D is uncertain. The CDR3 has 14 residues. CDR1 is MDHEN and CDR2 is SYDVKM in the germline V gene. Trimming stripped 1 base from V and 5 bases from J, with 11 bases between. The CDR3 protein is CASSLSVSRETQYF. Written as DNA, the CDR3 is TGTGCCAGCAGTTTATCGGTCAGCCGGGAGACCCAGTACTTC. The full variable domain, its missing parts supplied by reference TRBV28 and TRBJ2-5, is DVKVTQSSRYLVKRTGEKVFLECVQDMDHENMFWYRQDPGLGLRLIYFSYDVKMKEKGDIPEGYSVSREKKERFSLILESASTNQTSMYLCASSLSVSRETQYFGPGTRLLVL.

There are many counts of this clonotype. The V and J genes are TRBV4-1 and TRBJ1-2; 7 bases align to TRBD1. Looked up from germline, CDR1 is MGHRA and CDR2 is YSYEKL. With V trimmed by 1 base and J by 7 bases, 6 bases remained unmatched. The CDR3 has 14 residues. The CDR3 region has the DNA TGCGCCAGCAGCCAAGGCACAGGGGCCAGTGGCTACACCTTC. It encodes CASSQGTGASGYTF.

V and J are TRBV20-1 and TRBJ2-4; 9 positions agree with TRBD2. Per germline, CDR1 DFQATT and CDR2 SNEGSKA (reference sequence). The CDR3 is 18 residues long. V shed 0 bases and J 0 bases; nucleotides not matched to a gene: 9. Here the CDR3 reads CSARDPSGTQLAKNIQYF. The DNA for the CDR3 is TGCAGTGCTAGAGATCCTAGCGGGACGCAGCTAGCCAAAAACATTCAGTACTTC.